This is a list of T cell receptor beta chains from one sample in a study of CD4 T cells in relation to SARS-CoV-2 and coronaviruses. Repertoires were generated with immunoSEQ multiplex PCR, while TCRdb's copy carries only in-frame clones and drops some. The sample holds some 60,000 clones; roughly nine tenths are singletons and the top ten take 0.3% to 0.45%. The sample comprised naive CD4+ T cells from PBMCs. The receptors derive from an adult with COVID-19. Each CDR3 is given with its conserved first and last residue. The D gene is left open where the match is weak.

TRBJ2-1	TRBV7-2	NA	TGTGCCAGCAGCCCCACCGGGGTTCTTAGAGATGAGCAGTTCTTC	CASSPTGVLRDEQFF
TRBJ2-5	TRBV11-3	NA	TGTGCCAGCAGCTTGGGGAAAGAGACCCAGTACTTC	CASSLGKETQYF
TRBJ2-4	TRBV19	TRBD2	TGTGCCAGTAAAGCGGGGACGGTAGCCAAAAACATTCAGTACTTC	CASKAGTVAKNIQYF
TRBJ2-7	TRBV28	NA	TGTGCCAGCAGTTTACGAAGGGGGGCGGGCGAGCAGTACTTC	CASSLRRGAGEQYF
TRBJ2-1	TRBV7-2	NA	TGTGCCAGCAGCCGCTCCCATAACATAGGATTCTTC	CASSRSHNIGFF
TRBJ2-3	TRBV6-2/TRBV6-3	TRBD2	TGTGCCAGCAGTAAACTAGCGGACACAGATACGCAGTATTTT	CASSKLADTDTQYF
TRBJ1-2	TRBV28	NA	TGTGCCAGCAGCCCACCCGCTAACTATGGCTACACCTTC	CASSPPANYGYTF
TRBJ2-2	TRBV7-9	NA	TGTGCCAGCAGCTTATTCAGGGGAGACACCGGGGAGCTGTTTTTT	CASSLFRGDTGELFF
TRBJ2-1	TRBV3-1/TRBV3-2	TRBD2	TGTGCCAGCAGCCAAGTCAGCTTTGTTTCCAGCGGGAGGGCCTACAATGAGCAGTTCTTC	CASSQVSFVSSGRAYNEQFF
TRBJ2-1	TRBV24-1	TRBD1	TGTGCCACCAGTGACCCGGGACAGGAAACTTACAATGAGCAGTTCTTC	CATSDPGQETYNEQFF
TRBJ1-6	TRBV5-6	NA	TGTGCCAGCAGCTTGGGACATCGGAATTCACCCCTCCACTTT	CASSLGHRNSPLHF
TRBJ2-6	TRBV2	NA	TGTGCCAGCAGTGGGCTGTCTGGGGCCAACGTCCTGACTTTC	CASSGLSGANVLTF
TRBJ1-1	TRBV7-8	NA	TGTGCCAGCAGCTTTTTCAGAGGTGGGGACACTGAAGCTTTCTTT	CASSFFRGGDTEAFF
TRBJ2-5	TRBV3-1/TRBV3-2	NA	TGTGCCAGCAGGGCCGACAGAGGCCAGTACTTC	CASRADRGQYF
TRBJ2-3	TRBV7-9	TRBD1	TGTGCCAGCAGCGGTAAACAGGGGACCACAGATACGCAGTATTTT	CASSGKQGTTDTQYF
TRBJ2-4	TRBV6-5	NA	TGTGCCAGCAGAAAAGTGCGGAACATTCAGTACTTC	CASRKVRNIQYF
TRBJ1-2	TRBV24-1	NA	TGTGCCACCAGTGAACGAGTTGGGGGTTCAGGAAGCTATGGCTACACCTTC	CATSERVGGSGSYGYTF
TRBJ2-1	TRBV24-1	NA	TGTGCCACCAGTGAGCAGGGCTCCTACAATGAGCAGTTCTTC	CATSEQGSYNEQFF
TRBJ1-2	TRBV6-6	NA	TGTGCCAGCAGTTACCCAGGTATTCAGGACTATGGCTACACCTTC	CASSYPGIQDYGYTF
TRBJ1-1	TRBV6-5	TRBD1	TGTGCCAGCAGTTACTCGAGGCAGGGGGCCGGGGCTTTCTTT	CASSYSRQGAGAFF
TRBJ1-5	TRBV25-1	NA	TGTGCCAGCAGTGACACGACAGCCCGAAGTCAGCCCCAGCATTTT	CASSDTTARSQPQHF
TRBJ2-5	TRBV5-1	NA	TGCGCCAGCAACCAAGCGGATGGGGAGACCCAGTACTTC	CASNQADGETQYF
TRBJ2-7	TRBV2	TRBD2	TGTGCCAGCAGTGAGGAGCGGGAGGTACTCTACGAGCAGTACTTC	CASSEEREVLYEQYF
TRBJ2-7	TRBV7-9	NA	TGTGCCAGCACCAACACCGAGCAGGTGCAGTACTTC	CASTNTEQVQYF
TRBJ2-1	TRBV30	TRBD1	TGTGCCTCAGGACAGGTTGGTGAGCAGTTCTTC	CASGQVGEQFF